Given below is one TCR beta chain in context. TCRdb processed the 5' RACE reads anew with MiXCR; each CDR3 protein has one entry. The table lists hundreds of thousands of distinct CDR3 sequences, 20% of them singletons. These data originate in a study of T-cell memory formation after mild COVID-19. The CDR3 runs 12 residues. V was pared by 8 bases and J by 4 bases, with 4 bases of the junction left unmatched. Per germline, CDR1 LNHNV and CDR2 YYDKDF (reference sequence). Material: PBMCs or a T cell subset sorted from them (not recorded which). The chain joins TRBV15 to TRBJ1-2, with 7 bases identical to TRBD1. This receptor was taken from an adult woman who had mild COVID-19 (a few samples of this study predate the infection). Cell type and time point are not known. CDR3 nucleotides: TGTGCCACCGGCCGGGACAGCTATGGCTACACCTTC. Translation: CATGRDSYGYTF.